These T cell receptor beta chains were read from a single sample in a study of T cells after yellow fever vaccination. TCRdb redid the calling of the 5' RACE reads with MiXCR, one entry per CDR3 protein. The table has 200,000 to 300,000 distinct CDR3 sequences, 13% seen once. The sample here was CD4+ T cells sorted from PBMCs, taken 45 days after the yellow fever booster vaccination. The receptors stem from a man younger than 40 who received the YFV17D yellow fever vaccine. Both conserved end residues are part of each CDR3. A D gene is named only where the DNA matches it firmly. Where a row states a size, it is once, few, many or the class of an expanded clone; other rows omit it.

>TRBV5-1|TRBD1|few|TRBJ2-3
TGCGCCAGCAGCTTACAGGGGGCGAGATCAGATACGCAGTATTTT
CASSLQGARSDTQYF
>TRBV12-3/TRBV12-4|-|few|TRBJ2-2
TGTGCCAGCAGTTTATCGGTGAACACCGGGGAGCTGTTTTTT
CASSLSVNTGELFF
>TRBV4-2|-|many|TRBJ2-7
TGTGCCAGCAGCCAAGGGGGCAGGGGACTCTCCTACGAGCAGTACTTC
CASSQGGRGLSYEQYF
>TRBV7-2|-|-|TRBJ2-2
TGTGCCAGCAGCTTAGTGGGGAGAACCGGGGAGCTGTTTTTT
CASSLVGRTGELFF
>TRBV7-3|TRBD2|-|TRBJ2-1
TGTGCCAGCAGCGCCTGGGGGGGAGAGTCGAATGAGCAGTTCTTC
CASSAWGGESNEQFF
>TRBV12-3/TRBV12-4|-|few|TRBJ1-2
TGTGCCAGCAGTCCGAAGAGGGGCTATGGCTACACCTTC
CASSPKRGYGYTF
>TRBV6-5|TRBD2|few|TRBJ2-7
TGTGCCAGCAGTTACGGTACTAGCGGGAAACACTCCTACGAGCAGTACTTC
CASSYGTSGKHSYEQYF
>TRBV12-3/TRBV12-4|-|many|TRBJ2-1
TGTGCCAGCAACCGGCAGAGCTCCTACAATGAGCAGTTCTTC
CASNRQSSYNEQFF
>TRBV4-3|TRBD2|-|TRBJ2-1
TGCGCCAGCAGCCCCACGACTAGCGGGATATACAATGAGCAGTTCTTC
CASSPTTSGIYNEQFF
>TRBV18|-|-|TRBJ2-5
TGTGCCAGTTCACCTATTACCTTTGGAGAGACCCAGTACTTC
CASSPITFGETQYF
>TRBV29-1|TRBD2|-|TRBJ2-2
TGCAGCGTTGTAGTTACTAGCGGGACCTCCGGCGGGGAGCTGTTTTTT
CSVVVTSGTSGGELFF
>TRBV2|TRBD2|few|TRBJ2-3
TGTGCCAGCAGGGGGACTAGCGGGAGAGGAATTCGGACCGATACGCAGTATTTT
CASRGTSGRGIRTDTQYF
>TRBV12-3/TRBV12-4|-|-|TRBJ2-2
TGTGCCAGCAGTTTCACAGGAATCACCGGGGAGCTGTTTTTT
CASSFTGITGELFF
>TRBV6-2/TRBV6-3|-|many|TRBJ2-5
TGTGCCAGCGCACCCTCCGAAGAGACCCAGTACTTC
CASAPSEETQYF
>TRBV20-1|-|many|TRBJ2-7
TGCAGTGCTCTGGACAGTCTTTCTCTCTCGGTAGACGAGCAGTACTTC
CSALDSLSLSVDEQYF
>TRBV29-1|TRBD2|-|TRBJ2-7
TGCAGCGTTGGGTCCCAGCGGGGAGAGCAGTACTTC
CSVGSQRGEQYF
>TRBV7-2|-|few|TRBJ2-7
TGTGCCAGCAGCGTCGTCTCCTACGAGCAGTACTTC
CASSVVSYEQYF
>TRBV29-1|-|-|TRBJ2-3
TGCAGCGCCACTGGGACAATTGAAGATACGCAGTATTTT
CSATGTIEDTQYF
>TRBV20-1|TRBD1|few|TRBJ1-1
TGCAGTGCACCGGGACAGAAAAACACTGAAGCTTTCTTT
CSAPGQKNTEAFF
>TRBV5-1|TRBD2|few|TRBJ2-2
TGCGCCAGCAGCTCCCACCTGAGCGGGAGGGACACCGGGGAGCTGTTTTTT
CASSSHLSGRDTGELFF
>TRBV7-9|-|many|TRBJ2-3
TGTGCCAGCAGCTTATTCGATACGCAGTATTTT
CASSLFDTQYF
>TRBV20-1|TRBD2|few|TRBJ2-1
TGCAGTGCTAGAGGCGGGGGGTCTTTTGTTGAGCAGTTCTTC
CSARGGGSFVEQFF
>TRBV29-1|TRBD2|-|TRBJ2-2
TGCAGCGTTGGAGGGAGCGGGAGTCACACCGGGGAGCTGTTTTTT
CSVGGSGSHTGELFF
>TRBV14|-|-|TRBJ1-1
TGTGCCAGCAGCCAGGGAACAGGGCGAGGTGAAGCTTTCTTT
CASSQGTGRGEAFF
>TRBV12-3/TRBV12-4|-|few|TRBJ2-7
TGTGCCAGCAGTTTAACGGGAATGCGTCACGAGCAGTACTTC
CASSLTGMRHEQYF
>TRBV6-2/TRBV6-3|-|-|TRBJ1-5
TGTGCCAGCAGTTACGGCAGGACGGGAACCTATAGCAATCAGCCCCAGCATTTT
CASSYGRTGTYSNQPQHF
>TRBV12-3/TRBV12-4|TRBD2|few|TRBJ2-5
TGTGCCAGCAACTTTAGCGGGAGGGAGACCCAGTACTTC
CASNFSGRETQYF
>TRBV4-2|-|few|TRBJ2-3
TGTGCCAGCAGCCAAGACGACTTGCGGGGGCTCACAGATACGCAGTATTTT
CASSQDDLRGLTDTQYF
>TRBV7-2|-|many|TRBJ2-7
TGTGCCAGCAGCTTAGCGAAGGGCACCCACGAGCAGTACTTC
CASSLAKGTHEQYF
>TRBV20-1|-|-|TRBJ1-2
TGCAGTGCCGAAGATAACTATGGCTACACCTTC
CSAEDNYGYTF
>TRBV2|-|-|TRBJ2-2
TGTGCCAGCAAAGAAGGGAACACCGGGGAGCTGTTTTTT
CASKEGNTGELFF
>TRBV6-5|-|few|TRBJ1-2
TGTGCCAGCGGCCGGGAGCTCTATGGCTACACCTTC
CASGRELYGYTF